This T cell receptor (beta chain) emerged from a study of cytomegalovirus exposure and HLA in healthy donors. Study findings and constraints: In a later analysis, across HLA loci, associated TCR counts were highest for DRB1, lowest for HLA-C.

Germline V lookup: CDR1 SGHVS, CDR2 FQNEAQ. The CDR3 is 14 amino acids. The V gene lost 0 bases and the J gene lost 6 bases, with 11 bases spanning the gap. Notes on this clone: Its specificity is unknown.

The PCR contained 60 Vbeta and 13 Jbeta primers. The data were produced by immunoSEQ multiplex PCR, yet TCRdb's version contains in-frame clones alone and is incomplete. Altogether 150,000 to 200,000 clones are present, roughly 80% being singletons, with the ten largest covering 13%. Sequenced material: PBMCs. The V call is TRBV7-8, the J call TRBJ1-1; D is unclear. This TCR was recovered from a woman aged 45-65 years in good health and CMV-seropositive. CDR3: CASSLALREPEAFF. CDR3 in DNA: TGTGCCAGCAGCTTAGCGCTTAGGGAGCCTGAAGCTTTCTTT.